The source of this TCR beta chain is a study of blood T cells in healthy people across ages. Overall study findings and caveats: Older individuals had lower TCR beta diversity per million T cells (the decline was roughly linear). PBMCs that were unsorted prevented a conclusive naive versus antigen-experienced comparison.

Turning to this clonotype: What it recognizes is unknown.

Primers used in a second PCR of about 7 to 12 cycles were a sample-barcoded 5' primer and a J-beta primer mix. TCRdb redid the calling of the 5' RACE reads with MiXCR, one entry per CDR3 protein. There are around 800,000 distinct CDR3 sequences in the sample; approximately 59% occur only once, and roughly 26% lies in the top ten. This clonotype was sampled from a man aged 25 to 40 in good health. Sequenced sample: blood.

The CDR3 sequence: CASSGRIPKGVEGNTIYF. CDR3 bases: TGTGCCAGCAGTGGTCGGATTCCAAAAGGGGTGGAAGGAAACACCATATATTTT. This chain links TRBV25-1 with TRBJ1-3; TRBD1 might be the D (5 bases). The CDR3 spans 18 residues. CDR1 and CDR2 from the germline V gene are MGHDK and SYGVNS. Trimming removed 4 bases at V and 4 bases at J, with 23 bases between.